This T cell receptor (beta chain) stems from a study of blood T cells in healthy people across ages. Looking at the study overall: Using template switching, researchers captured about one barcoded beta molecule for each two T cells.

For the second PCR, which ran for 7 to 11 cycles, a sample-barcoded 5' primer and a J-beta primer mix were used. The template-switch adaptor, which had 12 random nucleotides, put a tag on each cDNA molecule. From the 5' RACE reads, TCRdb called clonotypes with MiXCR, one entry per CDR3 protein. The profile covers 650,000 to 1,000,000 distinct CDR3 sequences, with around 36% appearing a single time and approximately 13% taken by the ten largest. This CDR3 spans 13 amino acids. Germline V gene data show CDR1 as SQVTM and CDR2 as ANQGSEA. V was shortened by 7 bases and J by 0 bases, with 10 bases between the two germline ends. Study observations and caveats: Diversity was higher, and naive CD4+ cells more numerous, in long-lived donors than in aged donors.

A remark on this clonotype: Its antigen is still unknown.

This sequence joins TRBV29-1 and TRBJ1-5; TRBD1 is a possible D gene (6 bases). The sequence was obtained from a man between 18 and 35 years old in good health. Source material: blood. CDR3 in amino acids: CSATGNSNQPQHF. CDR3 nucleotide sequence: TGCAGCGCGACAGGAAATAGCAATCAGCCCCAGCATTTT. The entire variable domain, with the rest obtained from reference TRBV29-1 and TRBJ1-5, is as follows: SAVISQKPSRDICQRGTSLTIQCQVDSQVTMMFWYRQQPGQSLTLIATANQGSEATYESGFVIDKFPISRPNLTFSTLTVSNMSPEDSSIYLCSATGNSNQPQHFGDGTRLSIL.